The entry that follows covers one T cell receptor beta chain sequence. Its cognate antigen is unknown. These data are taken from a study of cytomegalovirus exposure and HLA in healthy donors. The V gene end was trimmed by 4 bases and the J gene end by 0 bases; junction bases not matched to a gene: 21. This CDR3 region has 21 residues. The germline CDR1 and CDR2 sequences are MGHRA and YSYEKL. Points from the study as a whole: In all likelihood, a cluster of highly shared sequence variants was a sequencing artifact. Most TCR sequences were uncommon, yet certain public TCRs appeared in many donors. Cytomegalovirus-associated status was assigned to 150 to 200 TCR beta chains.

60 Vbeta and 13 Jbeta primers were used in PCR. Data came from immunoSEQ multiplex PCR; TCRdb stores just in-frame clones and leaves some out. Here the sample spans 150,000 to 170,000 clones, around 72% being singletons. V usage is TRBV4-1 and J usage is TRBJ2-1; TRBD2 agrees at 7 bases. The material sequenced was PBMCs. The source is a man between 18 and 29 years old in good health and CMV-seronegative. The CDR3 bases are TGCGCCAGCAGCCCGCCGGGGGGAGGGGCCAGCGCCGAAAGCTCCTACAATGAGCAGTTCTTC. It codes for CASSPPGGGASAESSYNEQFF.